A single sample gave rise to the 18 T cell receptor beta chains below, sequenced in a study of identical twins. TCRdb re-analysed the 5' RACE reads in MiXCR, keeping a single row per CDR3 protein. This sample has hundreds of thousands of distinct CDR3 sequences; about 8% occur once, and the top ten carry roughly 2%. These same data were also listed under a study on yellow fever vaccine responses in identical twins.

Sequenced input: memory (CD45RO+) T cells sorted from blood. These receptors originate from a young woman in good health.

This chain connects TRBV6-1 to TRBJ2-7, with unresolved D. The CDR3 is made up of 13 amino acids. V was cut by 7 bases and J by 3 bases, with 13 bases left in between. Germline CDR1 reads MNHNS; CDR2 reads SASEGT. This chain's CDR3 is CASTPGRNYEQYF. CDR3 nucleotide sequence: TGTGCCAGCACTCCGGGCCGGAACTACGAGCAGTACTTC.

This clonotype was detected ten times or more. The chain recombines TRBV6-4 with TRBJ2-2; 9 nucleotides line up with TRBD1. V lost 2 bases and J lost 3; bases outside the gene matches: 1. Germline values: CDR1 MRHNA, CDR2 SNTAGT. This CDR3 contains 15 residues. CDR3 DNA: TGTGCCAGCAGTGACGGACAGGGGCACACCGGGGAGCTGTTTTTT. Its protein is CASSDGQGHTGELFF.

In its sample, this clonotype was seen many times. This sequence joins TRBV9 and TRBJ1-1; D remains ambiguous. Trimming shortened V by 4 bases and J by 1 base, and 11 bases separated the two germline ends. Germline CDR1 reads SGDLS; CDR2 reads YYNGEE. The CDR3 runs 14 residues. The CDR3: CASSPRGQNTEAFF. Here the CDR3 DNA reads TGTGCCAGCAGCCCCCGCGGCCAGAACACTGAAGCTTTCTTT.

This clonotype was seen repeatedly, ten times or more. This chain uses TRBV5-1 with TRBJ1-1; D unresolved. There are 13 residues in the CDR3. CDR1 and CDR2 from the germline V gene are SGHRS and YFSETQ. V shed 4 bases and J shed 3 bases, with 10 bases lying between them. Here the CDR3 DNA reads TGCGCCAGCAGCCCGGACGGATACACTGAAGCTTTCTTT. Encoded protein: CASSPDGYTEAFF.

This clonotype has just a few counts. The chain uses TRBV11-2 and TRBJ2-6; 7 bases are a match to TRBD1. This CDR3 comprises 18 residues. Losses at the gene ends were 5 bases for V and 0 bases for J; bases not matched to a gene: 10. The germline CDR1 and CDR2 sequences are SGHAT and FQNNGV. In DNA, the CDR3 is TGTGCCAGCAGCCCACACTCCGGGACAGCCTCTGGGGCCAACGTCCTGACTTTC. As protein: CASSPHSGTASGANVLTF.

In this sample, this clonotype turned up many times. The CDR3 nucleotides read TGTGCCAGCAGTGACCAGGGGACAGGCAATCAGCCCCAGCATTTT. Residues: CASSDQGTGNQPQHF. This sequence joins TRBV6-2 or TRBV6-3 and TRBJ1-5; TRBD1 aligns across 7 bases. Looked up from germline, CDR1 is MNHEY and CDR2 is SVGEGT. The V segment lost 5 bases and the J segment 2 bases; nucleotides outside the gene matches: 6. The CDR3 runs to 15 residues.

The V and J genes are TRBV7-8 and TRBJ2-5; D is perhaps TRBD2 (5 bases). Trimming left V 7 bases short and J 4 bases short, with 13 bases between. Germline V gene sequence: CDR1 SGHVS, CDR2 FQNEAQ. This CDR3 has 13 amino acids. CDR3 sequence: CASMRENLETQYF. The CDR3 DNA reads as TGTGCCAGCATGAGGGAAAATTTAGAGACCCAGTACTTC.

This clonotype has a count of ten or more. The gene calls are TRBV4-1 and TRBJ2-1, with 8 bases lining up with TRBD2. Germline CDR1 reads MGHRA; CDR2 reads YSYEKL. CDR3 size: 16 residues. The junction had 2 bases not matched to a gene; V was cut back by 1 base and J by 0 bases. CDR3 sequence: CASSQAGTSSYNEQFF. CDR3 sequence (DNA): TGCGCCAGCAGCCAAGCCGGGACTAGCTCCTACAATGAGCAGTTCTTC.

In its sample, this clonotype was seen many times. The gene calls are TRBV5-1 and TRBJ2-1; 9 nucleotides agree with TRBD2. Germline lookup yields CDR1 SGHRS and CDR2 YFSETQ. The CDR3 loop spans 16 amino acids. With 4 bases clipped from V and 4 bases from J, the junction kept 9 bases outside the gene matches. CDR3 nucleotides: TGCGCCAGCAGCACCGCGGGAGGGGCTAGATACAATGAGCAGTTCTTC. Its protein product is CASSTAGGARYNEQFF.

J is TRBJ1-2 and V is TRBV5-6; D is unresolved. V gave up 4 bases and J gave up 8 bases, with 18 bases separating them. CDR3 size: 14 residues. Germline V gene sequence: CDR1 SGHDT, CDR2 YYEEEE. For the CDR3, the DNA is TGTGCCAGCAGCCCCTTGGACGGGGAGTGGGGCTACACCTTC. Translating gives CASSPLDGEWGYTF. The full variable domain, in which reference TRBV5-6 and TRBJ1-2 provide the parts outside the CDR3, is DAGVTQSPTHLIKTRGQQVTLRCSPKSGHDTVSWYQQALGQGPQFIFQYYEEEERQRGNFPDRFSGHQFPNYSSELNVNALLLGDSALYLCASSPLDGEWGYTFGSGTRLTVV.

The rearrangement joins TRBV28 to TRBJ2-7; D not certain. The V and J ends lost 5 bases and 4 bases respectively, with 6 bases between them. The CDR3 totals 11 residues. Germline V gene sequence: CDR1 MDHEN, CDR2 SYDVKM. The CDR3 DNA sequence: TGTGCCAGCAGTACCAAGTACGAGCAGTACGTC. Translating gives CASSTKYEQYV.

The V and J genes are TRBV4-1 and TRBJ2-3; no clear D. The CDR3 runs to 14 residues. Trimming took off 2 bases at V and 6 bases at J, with 12 bases between the two ends. Germline V gives CDR1 MGHRA, CDR2 YSYEKL. As DNA, the CDR3 is TGCGCCAGCAGCCAACTCCAATGGGTGGATACGCAGTATTTT. It specifies CASSQLQWVDTQYF.

J is TRBJ1-4 and V is TRBV7-9, with TRBD1 identical over 7 bases. V shed 5 bases and J 7 bases; nucleotides not matched to a gene: 7. CDR3 length equals 14 residues. Germline V CDR1 and CDR2: SEHNR, FQNEAQ (reference sequence). The CDR3 sequence: CASSPQGLSEKLFF. The CDR3 nucleotides are TGTGCCAGCAGCCCACAGGGGTTGAGTGAAAAACTGTTTTTT.

The chain uses TRBV12-1 and TRBJ2-5. TRBV12-1 is a listed pseudogene. The CDR3 spans 15 residues. The CDR3 DNA follows: TGTGCCAGCAGCCCCGATTGGGATATCCAAGAGACCCAGTACTTC. Encoded protein: CASSPDWDIQETQYF.

This clonotype was seen at least ten times. The chain is built from TRBV5-1 and TRBJ1-4; 7 positions match TRBD1. Germline V gives CDR1 SGHRS, CDR2 YFSETQ. The ends lost 0 bases at V and 0 bases at J; junction bases unmatched: 8. CDR3 length: 18 residues. The DNA for the CDR3 is TGCGCCAGCAGCTTGGGGCACGGGACAGCTACAACTAATGAAAAACTGTTTTTT. Amino acid sequence: CASSLGHGTATTNEKLFF.

The gene calls are TRBV7-6 and TRBJ2-3; TRBD2 matches at 8 bases. The CDR3 loop spans 13 amino acids. Germline CDR1 and CDR2: SGHVS and FNYEAQ. The junction had 7 bases not matched to a gene; V was cut back by 0 bases and J by 14 bases. The CDR3 coding sequence is TGTGCCAGCAGCTTAGCTCTAGCGGGCGCCATGTATTTT. It yields the protein CASSLALAGAMYF.

This chain joins TRBV3-1 and TRBJ2-7; TRBD2 matches at 13 bases. This CDR3 comprises 15 residues. The V segment lost 4 bases and the J segment 6 bases; nucleotides outside the gene matches: 6. The V gene's germline CDR1 is LGHDT and CDR2 YNNKEL (reference sequence). The CDR3 sequence: CASSLGLAGAPEQYF. The CDR3 coding sequence is TGTGCCAGCAGCCTTGGACTAGCGGGAGCCCCCGAGCAGTACTTC.

The genes are TRBV11-3 and TRBJ2-1, with 11 bases matching TRBD2. With V trimmed by 5 bases and J by 4 bases, 7 bases remained unmatched. This CDR3 comprises 16 residues. CDR1 is SGHNT, CDR2 YENEEA, per germline. The CDR3 sequence is CASSQVSGRGYNEQFF. CDR3 DNA sequence: TGTGCCAGCAGCCAGGTTAGCGGGAGGGGATACAATGAGCAGTTCTTC.